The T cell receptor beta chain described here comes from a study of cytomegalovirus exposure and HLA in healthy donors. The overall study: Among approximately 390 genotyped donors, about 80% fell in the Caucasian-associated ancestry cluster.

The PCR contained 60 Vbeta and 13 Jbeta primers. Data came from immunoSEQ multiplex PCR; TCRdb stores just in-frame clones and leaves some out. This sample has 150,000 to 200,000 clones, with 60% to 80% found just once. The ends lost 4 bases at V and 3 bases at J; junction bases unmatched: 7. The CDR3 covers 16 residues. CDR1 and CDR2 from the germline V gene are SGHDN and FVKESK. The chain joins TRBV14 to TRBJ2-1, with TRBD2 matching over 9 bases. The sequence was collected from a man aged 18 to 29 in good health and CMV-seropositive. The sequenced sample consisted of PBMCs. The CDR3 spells CASSPWGSGGYNEQFF. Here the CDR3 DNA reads TGTGCCAGCAGCCCCTGGGGTAGCGGGGGCTACAATGAGCAGTTCTTC.